The present entry profiles one T cell receptor (beta chain) with its context. Its target is not known. At one of its ends the junction is not consistent with the germline gene, which may arise from a read error. The sample originates from a study of cytomegalovirus exposure and HLA in healthy donors. Germline V gene data show CDR1 as SEHNR and CDR2 as FQNEAQ (reference sequence). The CDR3 runs to 15 residues. In the PCR, 60 Vbeta and 13 Jbeta primers were used. Authors' methods: As a later analysis found, there were 60 million to 90 million unique TCR beta chains, of which 8.5 million to 14 million were shared. Data came from immunoSEQ multiplex PCR; TCRdb stores just in-frame clones and leaves some out. V, J and clone size are taken as reported in that table, and D and trimming were inferred from the DNA itself. The data contain 150,000 to 200,000 clones, roughly 78% of them singletons. Study conclusions and caveats: Analysis was carried out at a later point, and it linked a missense DCLRE1C variant to TCR beta V- and J-gene trimming. In a later analysis, an Asian-associated ancestry cluster reportedly showed fewer N-insertions than the approximately 670-donor mean. 87-base-pair reads could not separate some V segments, including TRBV6-2 and TRBV6-3.

Material for sequencing was PBMCs. The sequence was collected from a woman aged 40-49 years in good health and CMV-seronegative. The rearrangement links TRBV7-9 to TRBJ1-2, with a possible D match to TRBD1 (6 bases). The DNA of the CDR3 is TGTGCCAGCAGCTTACCCGGGGGGGCTAACTGTGGCTACACCTTC. Amino acids: CASSLPGGANCGYTF. Looking up the rest from reference TRBV7-9 and TRBJ1-2 gives the full variable domain: DTGVSQNPRHKITKRGQNVTFRCDPISEHNRLYWYRQTLGQGPEFLTYFQNEAQLEKSRLLSDRFSAERPKGSFSTLEIQRTEQGDSAMYLCASSLPGGANCGYTFGSGTRLTVV.